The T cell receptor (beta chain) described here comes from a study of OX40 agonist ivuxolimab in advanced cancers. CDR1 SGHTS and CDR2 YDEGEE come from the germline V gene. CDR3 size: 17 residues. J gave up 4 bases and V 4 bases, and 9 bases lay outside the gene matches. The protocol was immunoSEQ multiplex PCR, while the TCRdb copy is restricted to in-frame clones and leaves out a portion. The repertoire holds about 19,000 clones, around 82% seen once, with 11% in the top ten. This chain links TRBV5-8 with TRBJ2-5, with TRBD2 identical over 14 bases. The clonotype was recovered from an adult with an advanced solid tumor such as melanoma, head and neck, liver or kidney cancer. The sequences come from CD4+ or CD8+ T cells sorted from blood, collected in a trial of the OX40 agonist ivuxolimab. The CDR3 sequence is CASSNGLAGGGGETQYF. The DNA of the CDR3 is TGTGCCAGCAGCAACGGACTAGCGGGAGGTGGGGGAGAGACCCAGTACTTC.